This is a list of T cell receptor beta chains from one sample in a study of cytomegalovirus exposure and HLA in healthy donors. TCRdb keeps only in-frame clones here, not all; method: immunoSEQ multiplex PCR. The sample carries about 77,000 clones, 60% to 85% recorded once. Sequencing input: PBMCs. The receptors here all came from a man in his forties or fifties in good health and CMV-seronegative. The CDR3 runs from the conserved cysteine through the conserved F or W. A D gene is named only where the DNA matches it firmly. Clone size is shown for a subset of rows, as once, few, many or a class of expanded clone.

D gene	CDR3 length	V gene	J gene	clone size	CDR3 DNA	CDR3 protein
.	14	TRBV30	TRBJ2-3	.	TGTGCCTGGAATTCGCGGCAATTCACAGATACGCAGTATTTT	CAWNSRQFTDTQYF
.	14	TRBV6-7	TRBJ2-7	.	TGTGCCAGCAGTTCGGACTTCTGCTCCTACGAGCAGTACTTC	CASSSDFCSYEQYF
TRBD2	19	TRBV7-3	TRBJ2-5	.	TGTGCCAGCAGCTTAAGACCCCTAGCGGGAGGTGCCTTAGAAGGGACCCAGTACTTC	CASSLRPLAGGALEGTQYF
.	15	TRBV27	TRBJ2-2	.	TGTGCCAGCAGTTCGGGTGATTCGCTGACCGGGGAGCTGTTTTTT	CASSSGDSLTGELFF
TRBD2	16	TRBV5-1	TRBJ2-7	.	TGCGCCAGCAGCTTACTTCCTAGCGGGAGGGCCTACGAGCAGTACTTC	CASSLLPSGRAYEQYF
TRBD2	15	TRBV11-3	TRBJ2-1	few	TGTGCCAGCAGCCTCCGAGGCTCACGGGGGGATGAGCAGTTCTTC	CASSLRGSRGDEQFF
TRBD2	18	TRBV19	TRBJ2-6	.	TGTGCCAGTAGTTCACGGACTAGCGGGAGCTCTGGGGCCAACGTCCTGACTTTC	CASSSRTSGSSGANVLTF
.	14	TRBV27	TRBJ2-7	.	TGTGCCAGCAGTTTATCGACAGGATACTACGAGCAGTACTTC	CASSLSTGYYEQYF
TRBD1	16	TRBV28	TRBJ1-5	.	TGTGCCAGCAGTTTGGCGATGACAGGGGGCCTCCAGCCCCAGCATTTT	CASSLAMTGGLQPQHF
.	16	TRBV4-1	TRBJ2-3	.	TGCGCCAGCAGCCGACGGACAGAATCTAGCACAGATACGCAGTATTTT	CASSRRTESSTDTQYF
.	17	TRBV7-9	TRBJ2-2	.	TGTGCCAGCAGCTTAGCCCGTGGAGGAATTAACACCGGGGAGCTGTTTTTT	CASSLARGGINTGELFF
.	18	TRBV21-1	TRBJ2-7	.	TGTGCCAGCAGCAAAGTAAAATATTGCAGGGAGGGGCGGTACGAGCAGTACTTC	CASSKVKYCREGRYEQYF
.	15	TRBV10-3	TRBJ2-3	.	TGTGCCACCGAACGCGAGACTAGTGGCGCAGATACGCAGTATTTT	CATERETSGADTQYF
.	14	TRBV7-9	TRBJ2-7	.	TGTGCCAGCAGCCTCACAGGGCCAAACTACGAGCAGTACTTC	CASSLTGPNYEQYF
TRBD2	12	TRBV29-1	TRBJ2-7	.	TGCAGCGTCAAGCGGGAAGACTACGAGCAGTACTTC	CSVKREDYEQYF
TRBD1	15	TRBV27	TRBJ2-7	.	TGTGCCAGCATGGGCTCCGGGACAGGGGGCGGCGAGCAGTACTTC	CASMGSGTGGGEQYF
.	15	TRBV5-1	TRBJ1-1	few	TGCGCCAGCAGCCTAACGTGGACGGGGTTAGCTGAAGCTTTCTTT	CASSLTWTGLAEAFF
TRBD1	15	TRBV10-3	TRBJ1-1	.	TGTGCCACGGCCCTACAGGGGGTGGGGAACACTGAAGCTTTCTTT	CATALQGVGNTEAFF
.	14	TRBV5-4	TRBJ1-2	.	TGTGCCAGCAGCTTGGCCAGGCAGGTCTATGGCTACACCTTC	CASSLARQVYGYTF
.	15	TRBV9	TRBJ1-6	.	TGTGCCAGCAGCCCTTACATGGAGCATAATTCACCCCTCCACTTT	CASSPYMEHNSPLHF
TRBD1	14	TRBV29-1	TRBJ2-1	.	TGCAGCGTCCGATTTTTGACAGGGGAGAATGAGCAGTTCTTC	CSVRFLTGENEQFF
.	13	TRBV29-1	TRBJ2-7	few	TGCAGCGTTTACGGGACTTTTAACCGGGAGCAGTACTTC	CSVYGTFNREQYF
.	12	TRBV11-2	TRBJ1-1	few	TGTGCCAGCAGCATCCGGGGGGCTGGAGCTTTCTTT	CASSIRGAGAFF
.	14	TRBV29-1	TRBJ1-4	.	TGCAGCGTTGAAATGAGCGGCCGAGGTGAAAAACTGTTTTTT	CSVEMSGRGEKLFF
TRBD1	15	TRBV7-9	TRBJ1-5	.	TGTGCCAGCACCACAGGGGCCTCGAGCAATCAGCCCCAGCATTTT	CASTTGASSNQPQHF
.	16	TRBV6-1	TRBJ2-5	.	TGTGCCAGCAGTGAATCCACGGGATGGGTGGAAGAGACCCAGTACTTC	CASSESTGWVEETQYF
TRBD1	16	TRBV28	TRBJ1-5	.	TGTGCCAGCACACAATATTGGGGGCAGGGGGTTCAGCCCCAGCATTTT	CASTQYWGQGVQPQHF
TRBD1	14	TRBV11-2	TRBJ1-1	.	TGTGCCAGCAACCCAGGGGGAACGAACACTGAAGCTTTCTTT	CASNPGGTNTEAFF
TRBD2	15	TRBV14	TRBJ2-1	.	TGTGCCAGCAGCCACAGCGGGAGATCCTACAATGAGCAGTTCTTC	CASSHSGRSYNEQFF
.	15	TRBV6-5	TRBJ1-4	.	TGTGCCAGCAGTTACTACCAGGGGTCTAATGAAAAACTGTTTTTT	CASSYYQGSNEKLFF
.	13	TRBV27	TRBJ1-2	.	TGTGCCAGCAGTTGGTTGGGCAACTATGGCTACACCTTC	CASSWLGNYGYTF
TRBD1	13	TRBV5-1	TRBJ1-2	.	TGCGCCAGCAGCCCGACAGGGAACTATGGCTACACCTTC	CASSPTGNYGYTF
.	13	TRBV29-1	TRBJ1-4	.	TGCAGCGTTTCGCTAGCAACTAATGAAAAACTGTTTTTT	CSVSLATNEKLFF
TRBD2	15	TRBV13	TRBJ2-7	.	TGTGCCAGCAGCTTATCTAGCGGTCTCTCCTACGAGCAGTACTTC	CASSLSSGLSYEQYF
TRBD2	14	TRBV5-1	TRBJ2-7	.	TGCGCCAGCAGCTCCGGACTAGTACTCTACGAGCAGTACTTC	CASSSGLVLYEQYF
.	17	TRBV7-9	TRBJ2-2	.	TGTGCCAGCAGCTATAGAGGGCCGGGACTTTTCACCGGGGAGCTGTTTTTT	CASSYRGPGLFTGELFF
.	13	TRBV28	TRBJ2-5	.	TGTGCCAGCACCCAGGCCACTTTCGGGACCCAGTACTTC	CASTQATFGTQYF
.	15	TRBV30	TRBJ2-6	.	TGTGCCTGGAAGGGGGATCTAGCTGGGGCCAACGTCCTGACTTTC	CAWKGDLAGANVLTF
TRBD1	16	TRBV25-1	TRBJ2-3	.	TGTGCCAGCAGCGTCCGGACAGGGGGCATTACAGATACGCAGTATTTT	CASSVRTGGITDTQYF
.	15	TRBV19	TRBJ1-4	.	TGTGCCAGTAGTAAAAAACAGGCAACTAATGAAAAACTGTTTTTT	CASSKKQATNEKLFF
.	13	TRBV7-9	TRBJ2-5	few	TGTGCCAGCAGTTGGGACTTAAAAGAGACCCAGTACTTC	CASSWDLKETQYF
TRBD2	15	TRBV5-6	TRBJ2-5	.	TGTGCCAGCAGCTTAGCTAGCGGGATAGGAGAGACCCAGTACTTC	CASSLASGIGETQYF